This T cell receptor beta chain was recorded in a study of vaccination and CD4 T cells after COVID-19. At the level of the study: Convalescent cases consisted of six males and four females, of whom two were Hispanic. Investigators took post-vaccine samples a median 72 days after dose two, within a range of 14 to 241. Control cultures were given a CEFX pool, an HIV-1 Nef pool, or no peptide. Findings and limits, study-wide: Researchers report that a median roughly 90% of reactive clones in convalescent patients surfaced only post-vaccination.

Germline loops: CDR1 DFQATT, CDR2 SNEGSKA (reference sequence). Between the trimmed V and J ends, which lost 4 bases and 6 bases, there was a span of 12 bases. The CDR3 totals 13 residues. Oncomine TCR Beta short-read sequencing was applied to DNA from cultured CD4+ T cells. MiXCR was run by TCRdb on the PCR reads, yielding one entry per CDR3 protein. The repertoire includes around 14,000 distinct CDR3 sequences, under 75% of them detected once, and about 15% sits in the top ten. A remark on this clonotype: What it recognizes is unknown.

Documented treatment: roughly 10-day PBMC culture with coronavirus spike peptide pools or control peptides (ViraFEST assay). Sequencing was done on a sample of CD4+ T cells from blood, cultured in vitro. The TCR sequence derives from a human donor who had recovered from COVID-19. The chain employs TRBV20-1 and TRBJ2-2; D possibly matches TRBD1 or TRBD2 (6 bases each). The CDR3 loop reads CSANSGGPGELFF. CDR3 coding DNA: TGCAGTGCTAATTCCGGGGGCCCCGGGGAGCTGTTTTTT.